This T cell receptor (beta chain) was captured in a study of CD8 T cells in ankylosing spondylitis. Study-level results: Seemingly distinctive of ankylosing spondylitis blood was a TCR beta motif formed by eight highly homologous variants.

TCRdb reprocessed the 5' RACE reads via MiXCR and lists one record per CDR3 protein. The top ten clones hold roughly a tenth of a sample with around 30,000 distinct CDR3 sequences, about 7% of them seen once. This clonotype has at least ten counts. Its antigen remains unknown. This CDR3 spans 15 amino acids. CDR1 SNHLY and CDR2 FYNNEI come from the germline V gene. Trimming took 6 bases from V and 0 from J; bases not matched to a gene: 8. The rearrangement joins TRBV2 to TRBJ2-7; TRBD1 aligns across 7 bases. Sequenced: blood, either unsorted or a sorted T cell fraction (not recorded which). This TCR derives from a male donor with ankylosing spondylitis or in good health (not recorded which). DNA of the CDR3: TGTGCCAGCAGGAGGGACAGTTCCCTCTCCTACGAGCAGTACTTC. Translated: CASRRDSSLSYEQYF. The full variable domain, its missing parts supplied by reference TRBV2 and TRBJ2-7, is EPEVTQTPSHQVTQMGQEVILRCVPISNHLYFYWYRQILGQKVEFLVSFYNNEISEKSEIFDDQFSVERPDGSNFTLKIRSTKLEDSAMYFCASRRDSSLSYEQYFGPGTRLTVT.